Listed here are 28 T cell receptor beta chains from one sample, sequenced in a study of cytomegalovirus exposure and HLA in healthy donors. PCR employed 60 Vbeta and 13 Jbeta primers. Profiled with immunoSEQ multiplex PCR; TCRdb holds only in-frame clones, not every one. The table lists some 150,000 clones, just under 70% of them singletons, with almost 4.5% in the top ten. The sequenced sample was PBMCs. The source of these receptors is a man in his sixties in good health and CMV-seronegative.

The chain is built from TRBV9 and TRBJ2-2, with a weak D call TRBD2 (6 bases). Trimming stripped 2 bases from V and 8 bases from J, with 16 bases between. This CDR3 region has 15 residues. The germline V gene encodes CDR1 SGDLS and CDR2 YYNGEE. The CDR3 protein is CASSVGTPGIGELFF. CDR3 nucleotides: TGTGCCAGCAGCGTCGGGACTCCCGGGATAGGGGAGCTGTTTTTT.

The chain uses TRBV10-3 and TRBJ2-2; TRBD1 agrees at 7 bases. Germline CDR1 is ENHRY and CDR2 is SYGVKD. The CDR3 covers 12 residues. V trimming: 6 bases; J trimming: 5 bases; junction bases outside the gene matches: 0. CDR3 region: CAIRGQTGELFF. The CDR3 coding sequence is TGTGCCATCAGGGGACAGACCGGGGAGCTGTTTTTT.

The rearrangement uses TRBV19 and TRBJ2-2, with TRBD2 as a possible D gene (6 bases). There are 14 residues in the CDR3. The germline V gene encodes CDR1 LNHDA and CDR2 SQIVND (reference sequence). The V gene lost 3 bases and the J gene lost 5 bases, with 10 bases spanning the gap. In nucleotides, the CDR3 is TGTGCCAGTAGTATGGTTAGCGGTACCGGGGAGCTGTTTTTT. Translating it yields CASSMVSGTGELFF.

The rearrangement uses TRBV6-6 and TRBJ2-7; TRBD1 matches 9 bases. The length of the CDR3 is 15 residues. CDR1 and CDR2 from the germline V gene are MNHNY and SVGAGI (reference sequence). The junction had 6 bases not matched to a gene; V was cut back by 0 bases and J by 6 bases. CDR3 nucleotides: TGTGCCAGCAGTTACTCGGACAGGGGATCCCTCGAGCAGTACTTC. This codes for CASSYSDRGSLEQYF.

V gene TRBV6-5 combines with J gene TRBJ2-5; weak D call: TRBD2 (7 bases). The V gene's germline CDR1 is MNHEY and CDR2 SVGAGI. CDR3 length: 15 residues. Trimming removed 8 bases from V and 4 bases from J, with 20 bases in between. The CDR3 is CASLGGRGRRETQYF. CDR3 coding DNA: TGTGCCAGCCTCGGCGGGCGGGGGCGTAGAGAGACCCAGTACTTC.

The V call is TRBV7-2, the J call TRBJ2-7; 8 bases are a match to TRBD1. After removal of 5 bases from V and 6 bases from J, the junction contained 12 bases not matched to a gene. This CDR3 is 15 amino acids long. The V gene's germline CDR1 is SGHTA and CDR2 FQGNSA. In DNA form, the CDR3 reads TGTGCCAGCAGCCCGTCCGGACAGGGATGGGGCGAGCAGTACTTC. This translates into CASSPSGQGWGEQYF.

This rearrangement joins TRBV6-1 to TRBJ2-1; 8 bases are shared with TRBD2. Unmatched junction bases numbered 15, after V lost 7 bases and J lost 10 bases. This CDR3 comprises 15 residues. The germline CDR1 and CDR2 sequences are MNHNS and SASEGT. The CDR3 is CASNDPFAGGGEQFF. The CDR3 bases are TGTGCCAGCAATGACCCCTTTGCGGGAGGAGGGGAGCAGTTCTTC.

The V gene is TRBV18, the J gene TRBJ2-7; 7 nucleotides line up with TRBD1. The J segment lost 5 bases and the V segment lost 6 bases, leaving 7 bases of the junction unmatched. Germline loops: CDR1 KGHSH, CDR2 LQKENI. This CDR3 contains 13 residues. This CDR3 is CASSLGTDDEQYF. The CDR3 DNA follows: TGTGCCAGCTCTCTCGGGACAGACGACGAGCAGTACTTC.

This chain joins TRBV27 and TRBJ2-7; 12 positions match TRBD2. CDR1 MNHEY and CDR2 SMNVEV come from the germline V gene (reference sequence). This CDR3 comprises 15 residues. V shed 8 bases, J shed 5 bases, and the junction held 10 bases outside the gene matches. In DNA, the CDR3 is TGTGCCAGCGGGCTGACTAGCGGGAGTATCCACGAGCAGTACTTC. Translated, it gives CASGLTSGSIHEQYF.

The chain has TRBV29-1 and TRBJ2-2, with 7 nucleotides matching TRBD1. CDR1 and CDR2 (germline): SQVTM, ANQGSEA. The CDR3 consists of 14 residues. The trim removed 4 bases at V and 4 bases at J, leaving 6 bases unmatched. The CDR3 DNA sequence: TGCAGCGTTGGACAGGGCGAGGTCACCGGGGAGCTGTTTTTT. Protein: CSVGQGEVTGELFF.

The chain combines TRBV9 with TRBJ1-1, with 9 nucleotides matching TRBD1. The CDR3 sequence is 14 residues long. Germline V gene sequence: CDR1 SGDLS, CDR2 YYNGEE. The junction had 8 bases not matched to a gene; V was cut back by 4 bases and J by 7 bases. The CDR3 sequence: CASSRTGGGGEAFF. CDR3 nucleotides: TGTGCCAGCAGCCGTACAGGGGGCGGGGGTGAAGCTTTCTTT.

The CDR3 sequence is CSVETTVLDTQYF. The CDR3 region has the DNA TGCAGCGTCGAAACGACAGTTTTAGATACGCAGTATTTT. This chain links TRBV29-1 with TRBJ2-3, with a tentative D call TRBD1 (5 bases). The CDR3 has 13 amino acids. Germline lookup yields CDR1 SQVTM and CDR2 ANQGSEA. V was pared by 6 bases and J by 5 bases, with 15 bases between.

The CDR3 spells CSVEGGSADTQYF. The CDR3 bases are TGCAGCGTTGAGGGCGGGAGTGCAGATACGCAGTATTTT. The rearrangement links TRBV29-1 to TRBJ2-3, with 7 bases fitting TRBD2. Looked up from germline, CDR1 is SQVTM and CDR2 is ANQGSEA. The CDR3 extends over 13 amino acids. J gave up 4 bases and V 3 bases, and 4 bases lay outside the gene matches.

The rearrangement joins TRBV5-1 to TRBJ2-5; 15 bases line up with TRBD2. With the DNA end fitting TRBJ2-7 better, the J assignment may be wrong. This CDR3 has 17 amino acids. Germline V CDR1 and CDR2: SGHRS, YFSETQ. As DNA, the CDR3 is TGCGCCAGCAGCCCCGGACTAGCGGGAGGGGAATCCTACGAGCAGTACTTC. Protein: CASSPGLAGGESYEQYF.

J is TRBJ1-5 and V is TRBV4-2, with 7 positions matching TRBD1. The V gene's germline CDR1 is LGHNA and CDR2 YNFKEQ. CDR3 size: 16 residues. V lost 4 bases, J lost 3 bases, and 9 bases stayed unmatched. The CDR3 is CASSRDADRPNQPQHF. CDR3 DNA: TGTGCCAGCAGCCGAGATGCGGACAGGCCCAATCAGCCCCAGCATTTT.

The chain joins TRBV5-4 to TRBJ2-7; weak D call: TRBD2 (8 bases). V was pared by 1 base and J by 0 bases, with 20 bases between. The CDR3 spans 18 residues. In germline, CDR1 is SGHNT, CDR2 YYREEE (reference sequence). CDR3 bases: TGTGCCAGCAGCTTGAGGGCGGGAGGAAGGACAGGCTCCTACGAGCAGTACTTC. Its translation: CASSLRAGGRTGSYEQYF.

The chain combines TRBV6-5 with TRBJ1-2; the match to TRBD1 covers 7 bases. Germline V gives CDR1 MNHEY, CDR2 SVGAGI. This CDR3 region has 14 residues. V shed 2 bases and J 8 bases; nucleotides not matched to a gene: 8. The CDR3 DNA sequence: TGTGCCAGCAGTTACCGAGGGGACAGAGGGGGCTACACCTTC. Amino acid sequence: CASSYRGDRGGYTF.

This clone has just a few counts. This sequence joins TRBV5-1 and TRBJ1-5; D perhaps matches TRBD1 (5 bases). Germline assignment: CDR1 SGHRS and CDR2 YFSETQ. This CDR3 contains 19 residues. Trimming took 4 bases from V and 0 from J, leaving 23 bases between them. CDR3 in amino acids: CASSEDIFSKGYSNQPQHF. The DNA of the CDR3 is TGCGCCAGCAGCGAGGACATTTTTTCCAAGGGGTATAGCAATCAGCCCCAGCATTTT.

This clone appeared a few times. The chain combines TRBV5-1 with TRBJ2-2; D is perhaps TRBD1 (6 bases). The V end lost 0 bases, the J end lost 4 bases, and 7 bases lay between the germline ends. This CDR3 is built from 14 residues. In germline, CDR1 is SGHRS, CDR2 YFSETQ. The CDR3, as DNA: TGCGCCAGCAGCTTGGGACAGGTCACCGGGGAGCTGTTTTTT. Protein: CASSLGQVTGELFF.

This chain connects TRBV10-3 to TRBJ1-1, with 8 bases fitting TRBD1. Per germline, CDR1 ENHRY and CDR2 SYGVKD. V was pared by 0 bases and J by 1 base, with 1 base of the junction left unmatched. This CDR3 region has 15 residues. CDR3 protein: CAISESGTGNTEAFF. The CDR3 nucleotides are TGTGCCATCAGTGAGTCCGGGACAGGGAACACTGAAGCTTTCTTT.

The chain is built from TRBV19 and TRBJ2-3; 7 bases map to TRBD1. Germline V CDR1 and CDR2: LNHDA, SQIVND (reference sequence). This CDR3 region has 17 residues. The ends lost 8 bases at V and 1 base at J; junction bases unmatched: 15. As DNA, the CDR3 is TGTGCCAGTTCCTCCCAAGGCAGGGGGAAAGGCACAGATACGCAGTATTTT. As protein: CASSSQGRGKGTDTQYF. Together with reference TRBV19 and TRBJ2-3, the CDR3 gives the full variable domain: DGGITQSPKYLFRKEGQNVTLSCEQNLNHDAMYWYRQDPGQGLRLIYYSQIVNDFQKGDIAEGYSVSREKKESFPLTVTSAQKNPTAFYLCASSSQGRGKGTDTQYFGPGTRLTVL.

This chain joins TRBV10-3 and TRBJ1-2, with 9 bases matching TRBD1. The CDR3 contains 17 residues. The V segment lost 4 bases and the J segment 5 bases; nucleotides outside the gene matches: 14. Germline assignment: CDR1 ENHRY and CDR2 SYGVKD. The CDR3 sequence is CAISGTGGAKGFYGYTF. The CDR3 DNA sequence: TGTGCCATCAGTGGAACAGGGGGCGCGAAGGGTTTTTATGGCTACACCTTC.

The chain is built from TRBV6-1 and TRBJ2-1; 12 positions match TRBD2. From germline, CDR1 is MNHNS and CDR2 SASEGT. Germline trimming cut 5 bases from V and 4 bases from J; bases unmatched to any gene: 3. This CDR3 spans 15 amino acids. CDR3 loop: CASSLAGGGYNEQFF. CDR3 nucleotides: TGTGCCAGCAGTCTAGCGGGAGGGGGATACAATGAGCAGTTCTTC.

In this sample, this clone turned up a few times. Sequence at one end of the junction differs from germline and may be a read error. The rearrangement links TRBV6-6 to TRBJ2-2, with a possible D match to TRBD2 (5 bases). CDR3 length: 15 residues. The germline CDR1 and CDR2 sequences are MNHNY and SVGAGI (reference sequence). DNA of the CDR3: TGTGCCAGCAGTTACTCTCCTAGCAATACCGGAGAGCTGTTTTTT. Residues: CASSYSPSNTGELFF.

The V call is TRBV5-6, the J call TRBJ2-1, with unresolved D. Between the trimmed V and J ends, which lost 2 bases and 0 bases, there was a span of 15 bases. The CDR3 extends over 17 amino acids. The germline CDR1 and CDR2 sequences are SGHDT and YYEEEE. CDR3 coding DNA: TGTGCCAGCAGCTTAATCTCGCGAAGAAGCTCCTACAATGAGCAGTTCTTC. It translates to CASSLISRRSSYNEQFF.

The rearrangement uses TRBV11-2 and TRBJ2-7; possible D gene TRBD1, 5 bases. V lost 5 bases to trimming and J lost 3 bases, with 11 bases between them. Germline V gene sequence: CDR1 SGHAT, CDR2 FQNNGV. The CDR3 sequence is 13 residues long. CDR3 DNA sequence: TGTGCCAGCAGCCCTGGACATTACTACGAGCAGTACTTC. Protein sequence: CASSPGHYYEQYF.

V usage is TRBV7-2 and J usage is TRBJ2-6, with D possibly matching TRBD2 (6 bases). The CDR3 is 21 amino acids. The V end lost 0 bases, the J end lost 2 bases, and 23 bases lay between the germline ends. Germline V gene lookup returns CDR1 SGHTA and CDR2 FQGNSA. CDR3 amino acids: CASSLARRLSGRDPGANVLTF. CDR3 bases: TGTGCCAGCAGCTTAGCTCGGCGGTTAAGCGGGCGTGACCCTGGGGCCAACGTCCTGACTTTC.

This clone was seen a few times. CDR3 nucleotide sequence: TGTGCCAGCAGTGGCCCGCGGGGTACCTACGAGCAGTACTTC. It specifies CASSGPRGTYEQYF. The rearrangement uses TRBV27 and TRBJ2-7, with D perhaps matching TRBD2 (6 bases). The V end lost 5 bases, the J end lost 2 bases, and 13 bases lay between the germline ends. From germline, CDR1 is MNHEY and CDR2 SMNVEV (reference sequence). The CDR3 contains 14 residues.